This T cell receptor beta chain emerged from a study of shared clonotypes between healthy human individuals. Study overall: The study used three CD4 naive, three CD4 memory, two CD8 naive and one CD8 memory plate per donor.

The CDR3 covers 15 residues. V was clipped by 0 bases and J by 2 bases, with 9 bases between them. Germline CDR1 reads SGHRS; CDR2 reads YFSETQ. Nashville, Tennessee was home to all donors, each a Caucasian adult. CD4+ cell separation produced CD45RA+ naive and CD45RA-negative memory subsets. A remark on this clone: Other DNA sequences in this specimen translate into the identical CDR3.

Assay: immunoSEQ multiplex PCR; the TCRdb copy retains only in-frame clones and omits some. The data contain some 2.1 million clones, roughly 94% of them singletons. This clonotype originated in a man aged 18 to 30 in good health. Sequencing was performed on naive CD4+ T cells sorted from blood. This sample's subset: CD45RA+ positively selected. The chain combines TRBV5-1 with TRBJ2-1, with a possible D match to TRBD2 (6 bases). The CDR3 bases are TGCGCCAGCAGCTTGGTCGGGGAGGCCTACAATGAGCAGTTCTTC. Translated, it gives CASSLVGEAYNEQFF.